Listed below are T cell receptor beta chains from one sample, sequenced in a study of blood T cell repertoires in COVID-19. The protocol was immunoSEQ multiplex PCR, while the TCRdb copy is restricted to in-frame clones and leaves out a portion. The sample has about 400,000 clones, roughly 87% seen once. Material for sequencing was PBMCs or T cells enriched from blood (not recorded which). The receptors shown here come from a woman aged 25 to 45 who had recovered from COVID-19. CDR3s leave out the opening cysteine and the closing phenylalanine or tryptophan. The order of the fields is D gene, J gene, V gene, CDR3 protein. The D gene is left open where the match is weak.

>-|TRBJ1-5|TRBV5-6
ASSLGPTQPQH
>-|TRBJ1-2|TRBV6-1
ASSEIGTDNYGYT
>-|TRBJ2-5|TRBV7-8
ASSPAAREETQY
>-|TRBJ2-1|TRBV29-1
SAEETSSYNEQF
>TRBD2|TRBJ2-7|TRBV9
ASSVSGASYEQY
>TRBD1|TRBJ1-2|TRBV9
ASSVEGRGRGYGYT
>TRBD1|TRBJ1-1|TRBV6-6
ASSYSQGVPEAF
>-|TRBJ1-4|TRBV7-6
ASSLEAAGHHWASTNEKLF
>TRBD1|TRBJ2-7|TRBV5-1
ASSWTGTVYEQY
>-|TRBJ1-1|TRBV6-1
ASSEALGDTEAF
>TRBD2|TRBJ2-7|TRBV5-4
ASSLGTSGSREQY
>TRBD2|TRBJ2-7|TRBV28
ASRSNGGSY
>TRBD1|TRBJ1-1|TRBV27
ASSLTTGRTEAF
>TRBD1|TRBJ2-7|TRBV7-9
ASSPRDRGWYEQY
>-|TRBJ1-5|TRBV12-3/TRBV12-4
ASSSSYQPQH
>-|TRBJ1-5|TRBV27
ASSFKTGKQPQH
>-|TRBJ2-7|TRBV19
ASSIGGGSYEQY
>TRBD1|TRBJ1-5|TRBV7-6
ASSLGQGVRQPQH
>-|TRBJ2-7|TRBV27
ASSRDITSYEQY
>-|TRBJ2-7|TRBV21-1
ASSELRDRDIYEQY
>-|TRBJ1-1|TRBV11-2
ASSFITVNTEAF
>-|TRBJ2-7|TRBV5-1
ASSLGQGKNEQY
>-|TRBJ2-2|TRBV5-1
ASSLEAGLDTGELF
>-|TRBJ1-1|TRBV15
ATSRPGGTEAF
>TRBD2|TRBJ2-1|TRBV7-2
ASSLTSGNGNEQF
>-|TRBJ2-7|TRBV7-8
ASNPEGTGSSYEQY
>TRBD1|TRBJ2-7|TRBV15
ATSRRGQSHEQY
>TRBD1|TRBJ2-7|TRBV18
ASSPGQSYEQY
>TRBD1|TRBJ2-5|TRBV2
ATKRGQVQETQY
>-|TRBJ1-4|TRBV5-5
ASSLGLNEKLF
>TRBD2|TRBJ2-7|TRBV28
ASSFGGSSYEQY
>-|TRBJ1-2|TRBV29-1
SAKRTANYGYT
>-|TRBJ1-1|TRBV6-5
ASSTYLNTEAF
>TRBD2|TRBJ2-7|TRBV27
ASSLSGEGFEQY
>TRBD2|TRBJ2-1|TRBV11-3
ASSSRTSGSYNEQF
>-|TRBJ1-1|TRBV29-1
SVERRLGTEAF
>TRBD1|TRBJ1-2|TRBV2
ASSRGTGVNGYT
>-|TRBJ1-2|TRBV9
ASSVGGRSTVGYT
>-|TRBJ1-1|TRBV6-5
ASSYVRGNTEAF
>-|TRBJ2-7|TRBV5-8
ASSLAWQQY
>TRBD2|TRBJ2-1|TRBV15
ATSRRILAVTYNEQF
>TRBD2|TRBJ2-1|TRBV3-1/TRBV3-2
ASSQDRLAGWLSEQF
>TRBD2|TRBJ2-7|TRBV15
ATSRGGTSGIYEQY
>-|TRBJ2-1|TRBV4-1
ASSTYRGVSYNEQF
>-|TRBJ2-7|TRBV4-1
ASSQIDFGNSYEQY
>-|TRBJ1-3|TRBV2
ASILSGNTIY
>TRBD2|TRBJ2-7|TRBV24-1
ATSGGGSYEQY
>-|TRBJ2-4|TRBV4-1
ASSGGAGGNWGIQY
>TRBD1|TRBJ1-5|TRBV28
ASSLRTGGHQPQH
>-|TRBJ2-1|TRBV30
AWDRRTRNEQF
>TRBD2|TRBJ2-1|TRBV13
ASSSPAFSLAGGLNEQF
>-|TRBJ2-2|TRBV5-5
ASSLWQGNTGELF
>-|TRBJ2-1|TRBV21-1
ASSNRAGENYNEQF
>TRBD2|TRBJ2-5|TRBV6-1
ASSDKASGRETQY
>-|TRBJ1-4|TRBV5-1
ASSLGAAATNEKLF